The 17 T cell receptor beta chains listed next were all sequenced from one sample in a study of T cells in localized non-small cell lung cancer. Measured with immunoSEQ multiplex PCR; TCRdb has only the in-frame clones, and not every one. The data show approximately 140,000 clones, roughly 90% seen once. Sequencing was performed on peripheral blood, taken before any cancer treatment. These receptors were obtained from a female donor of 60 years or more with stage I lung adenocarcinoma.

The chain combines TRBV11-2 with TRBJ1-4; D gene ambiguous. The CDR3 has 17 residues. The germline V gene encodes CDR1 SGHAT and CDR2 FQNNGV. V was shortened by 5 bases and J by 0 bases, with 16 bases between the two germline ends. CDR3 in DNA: TGTGCCAGCAGCGCGACAAATGTTAAGACAACTAATGAAAAACTGTTTTTT. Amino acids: CASSATNVKTTNEKLFF.

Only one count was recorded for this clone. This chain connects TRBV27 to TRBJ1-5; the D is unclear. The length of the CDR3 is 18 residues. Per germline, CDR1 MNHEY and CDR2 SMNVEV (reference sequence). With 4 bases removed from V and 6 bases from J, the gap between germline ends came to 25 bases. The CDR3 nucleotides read TGTGCCAGCAGTTCCAACTATGAAATTATAAGACCGGGTCAGCCCCAGCATTTT. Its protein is CASSSNYEIIRPGQPQHF.

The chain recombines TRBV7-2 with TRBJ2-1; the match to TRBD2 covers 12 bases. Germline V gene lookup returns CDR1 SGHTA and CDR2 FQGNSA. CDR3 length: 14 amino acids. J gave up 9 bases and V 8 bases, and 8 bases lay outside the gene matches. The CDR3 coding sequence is TGTGCCAGCGCCCTGCTAGCGGGAGGGGGTGAGCAGTTCTTC. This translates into CASALLAGGGEQFF. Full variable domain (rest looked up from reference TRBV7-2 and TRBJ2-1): GAGVSQSPSNKVTEKGKDVELRCDPISGHTALYWYRQSLGQGLEFLIYFQGNSAPDKSGLPSDRFSAERTGGSVSTLTIQRTQQEDSAVYLCASALLAGGGEQFFGPGTRLTVL.

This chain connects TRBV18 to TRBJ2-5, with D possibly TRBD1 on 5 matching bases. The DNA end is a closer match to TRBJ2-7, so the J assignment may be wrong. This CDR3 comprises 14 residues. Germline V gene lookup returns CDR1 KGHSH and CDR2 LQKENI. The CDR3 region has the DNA TGTGCCAGCTCACCGGGCAGGGTGCCCTACGAGCAGTACTTC. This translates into CASSPGRVPYEQYF.

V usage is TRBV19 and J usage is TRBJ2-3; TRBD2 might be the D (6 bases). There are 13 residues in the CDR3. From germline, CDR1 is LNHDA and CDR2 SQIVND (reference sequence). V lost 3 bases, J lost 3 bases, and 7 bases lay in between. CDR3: CASSIGGTDTQYF. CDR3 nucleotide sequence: TGTGCCAGTAGTATCGGAGGGACAGATACGCAGTATTTT. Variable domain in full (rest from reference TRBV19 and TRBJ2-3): DGGITQSPKYLFRKEGQNVTLSCEQNLNHDAMYWYRQDPGQGLRLIYYSQIVNDFQKGDIAEGYSVSREKKESFPLTVTSAQKNPTAFYLCASSIGGTDTQYFGPGTRLTVL.

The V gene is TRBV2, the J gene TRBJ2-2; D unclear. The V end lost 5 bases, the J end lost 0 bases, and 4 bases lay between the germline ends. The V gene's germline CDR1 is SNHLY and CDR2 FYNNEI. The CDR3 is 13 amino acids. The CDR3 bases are TGTGCCAGCAGTTCAACGAACACCGGGGAGCTGTTTTTT. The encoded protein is CASSSTNTGELFF. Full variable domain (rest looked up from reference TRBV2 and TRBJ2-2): EPEVTQTPSHQVTQMGQEVILRCVPISNHLYFYWYRQILGQKVEFLVSFYNNEISEKSEIFDDQFSVERPDGSNFTLKIRSTKLEDSAMYFCASSSTNTGELFFGEGSRLTVL.

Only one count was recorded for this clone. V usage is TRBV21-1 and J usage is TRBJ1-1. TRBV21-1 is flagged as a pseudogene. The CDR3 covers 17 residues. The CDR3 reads CASSKRDLGSPYTEAFF. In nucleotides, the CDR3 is TGTGCCAGCAGCAAAAGGGATCTGGGGTCCCCGTACACTGAAGCTTTCTTT.

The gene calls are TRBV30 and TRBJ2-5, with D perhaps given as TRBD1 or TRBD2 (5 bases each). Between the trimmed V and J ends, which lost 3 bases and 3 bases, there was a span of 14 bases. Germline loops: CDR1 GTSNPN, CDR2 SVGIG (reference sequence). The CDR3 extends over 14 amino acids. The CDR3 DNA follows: TGTGCCTGGAGGGCCTGGGACGGGAAAGAGACCCAGTACTTC. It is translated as CAWRAWDGKETQYF.

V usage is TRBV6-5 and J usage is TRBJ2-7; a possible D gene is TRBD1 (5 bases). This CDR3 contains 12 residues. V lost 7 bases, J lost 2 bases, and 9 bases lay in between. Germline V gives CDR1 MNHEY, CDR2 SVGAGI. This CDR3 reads CASMGHTYEQYF. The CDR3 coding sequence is TGTGCCAGCATGGGGCACACCTACGAGCAGTACTTC.

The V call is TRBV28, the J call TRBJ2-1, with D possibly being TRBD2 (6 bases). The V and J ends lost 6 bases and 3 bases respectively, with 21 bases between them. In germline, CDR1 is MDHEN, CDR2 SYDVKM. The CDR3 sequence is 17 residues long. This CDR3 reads CASRPIAESAVYNEQFF. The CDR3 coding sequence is TGTGCCAGCAGGCCGATAGCGGAATCGGCCGTCTACAATGAGCAGTTCTTC.

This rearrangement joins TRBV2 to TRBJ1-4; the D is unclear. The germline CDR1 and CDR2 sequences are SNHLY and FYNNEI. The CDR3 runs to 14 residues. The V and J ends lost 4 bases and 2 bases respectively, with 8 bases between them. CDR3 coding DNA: TGTGCCAGCAGTGTCAGAGACACTAATGAAAAACTGTTTTTT. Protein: CASSVRDTNEKLFF.

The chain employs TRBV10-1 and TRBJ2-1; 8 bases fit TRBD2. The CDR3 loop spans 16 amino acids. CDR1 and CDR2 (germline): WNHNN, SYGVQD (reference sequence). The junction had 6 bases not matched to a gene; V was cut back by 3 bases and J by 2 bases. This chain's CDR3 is CASSDKLAAPYNEQFF. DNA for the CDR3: TGCGCCAGCAGTGATAAACTAGCGGCCCCCTACAATGAGCAGTTCTTC.

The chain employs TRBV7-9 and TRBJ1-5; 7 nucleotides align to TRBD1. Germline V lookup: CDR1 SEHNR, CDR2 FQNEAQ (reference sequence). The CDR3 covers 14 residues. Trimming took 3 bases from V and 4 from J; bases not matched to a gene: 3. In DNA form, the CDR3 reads TGTGCCAGCAGCTTTTCAGGGGGTAATCAGCCCCAGCATTTT. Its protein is CASSFSGGNQPQHF.

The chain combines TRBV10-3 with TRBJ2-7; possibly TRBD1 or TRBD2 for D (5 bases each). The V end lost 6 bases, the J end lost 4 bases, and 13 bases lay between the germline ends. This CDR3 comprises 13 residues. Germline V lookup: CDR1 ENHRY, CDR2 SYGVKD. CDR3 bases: TGTGCCATCAGGGACCGGGACGAGTACGAGCAGTACTTC. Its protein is CAIRDRDEYEQYF.

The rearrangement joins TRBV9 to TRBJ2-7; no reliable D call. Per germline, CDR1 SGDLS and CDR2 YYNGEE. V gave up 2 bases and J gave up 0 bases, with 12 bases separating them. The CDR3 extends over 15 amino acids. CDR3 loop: CASSVTSSSSYEQYF. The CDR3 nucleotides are TGTGCCAGCAGCGTCACCAGCAGTAGCTCCTACGAGCAGTACTTC.

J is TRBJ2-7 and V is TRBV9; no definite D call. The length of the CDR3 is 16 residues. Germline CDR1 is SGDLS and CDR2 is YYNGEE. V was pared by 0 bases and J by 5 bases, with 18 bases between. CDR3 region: CASSVEVSARVDEQYF. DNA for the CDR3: TGTGCCAGCAGCGTAGAGGTGAGCGCTCGGGTGGACGAGCAGTACTTC.

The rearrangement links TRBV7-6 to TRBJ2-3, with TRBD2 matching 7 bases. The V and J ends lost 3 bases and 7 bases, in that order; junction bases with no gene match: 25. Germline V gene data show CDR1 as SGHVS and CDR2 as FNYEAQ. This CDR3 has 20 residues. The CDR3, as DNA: TGTGCCAGCAGCTTGAAGCGGTTTGCGGGAGATTCTTTAGGTCAGCATACGCAGTATTTT. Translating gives CASSLKRFAGDSLGQHTQYF.